The 18 T cell receptor beta chains below were found in one sample sequenced in a study of post-analysis software for immune sequencing data. Findings and caveats of the study: Included in a set of about 5 TRBV segments more frequent in patients than controls were TRBV5-6, TRBV5-1 and TRBV20-1.

Unique molecular identifiers tagged the TCR beta cDNA libraries. TCRdb redid the calling of the PCR reads with MiXCR, one entry per CDR3 protein. The sample gives hundreds of thousands of distinct CDR3 sequences, roughly 29% of which show up once; roughly 0.57% is in the top ten. Their recognized antigens are unknown. Sample: blood. The receptors were gathered from a girl aged 5-17 years with multiple sclerosis.

This clonotype occurred a few times. The V call is TRBV6-8, the J call TRBJ1-1, with D perhaps TRBD1 (5 bases). Trimming removed 2 bases at V and 8 bases at J, with 21 bases between. The CDR3 loop spans 16 amino acids. The V gene's germline CDR1 is MNHGY and CDR2 SAAAGT. CDR3 DNA sequence: TGTGCCAGCAGTTACGACAGACCTTATCCTTCGAAAGAAGCTTTCTTT. Its translation is CASSYDRPYPSKEAFF.

The chain recombines TRBV20-1 with TRBJ2-7; TRBD2 aligns across 7 bases. Germline V gene lookup returns CDR1 DFQATT and CDR2 SNEGSKA (reference sequence). The CDR3 is made up of 11 amino acids. V lost 6 bases to trimming and J lost 6 bases; unmatched junction nucleotides: 5. The CDR3 coding sequence is TGCAGTGCCCAGCGGGATTTCGAGCAGTACTTC. It codes for CSAQRDFEQYF.

The gene calls are TRBV20-1 and TRBJ1-1; D call uncertain. This CDR3 region has 13 residues. CDR1 is DFQATT and CDR2 is SNEGSKA in the germline V gene (reference sequence). Trimming left V 6 bases short and J 1 base short, with 12 bases between. The CDR3 reads CSASWGKNTEAFF. The CDR3 DNA follows: TGCAGTGCCTCGTGGGGAAAGAACACTGAAGCTTTCTTT.

This clonotype was found a few times. The chain links TRBV7-2 to TRBJ2-7; no clear D. V was pared by 1 base and J by 6 bases, with 10 bases between. The CDR3 is 13 residues long. Germline CDR1 and CDR2: SGHTA and FQGNSA. In nucleotides, the CDR3 is TGTGCCAGCAGCTTAGAATTGTCGAGCGAGCAGTACTTC. It is translated as CASSLELSSEQYF.

There are a few counts of this clonotype. The V call is TRBV5-1, the J call TRBJ1-1, with TRBD1 identical over 8 bases. Germline values: CDR1 SGHRS, CDR2 YFSETQ. This CDR3 has 16 residues. V was clipped by 4 bases and J by 2 bases; unmatched bases: 10. The CDR3 sequence: CASSNRDRGFNTEAFF. The CDR3 DNA follows: TGCGCCAGCAGCAACCGCGACAGGGGTTTTAACACTGAAGCTTTCTTT.

The V and J genes are TRBV15 and TRBJ2-1; 11 nucleotides match TRBD2. The germline V gene encodes CDR1 LNHNV and CDR2 YYDKDF (reference sequence). Trimming cost V 0 bases and J 6 bases; bases outside gene matches: 7. This CDR3 has 17 residues. CDR3 amino acids: CATSRDLAGGFGNEQFF. CDR3 in DNA: TGTGCCACCAGCAGAGACCTAGCGGGAGGTTTTGGCAATGAGCAGTTCTTC.

This clonotype was counted between two and nine times. This rearrangement joins TRBV9 to TRBJ2-5; possible D gene TRBD1, 6 bases. This CDR3 has 15 residues. The germline CDR1 and CDR2 sequences are SGDLS and YYNGEE. The germline V and J ends were trimmed by 2 bases and 1 base, with 12 bases remaining between them. The CDR3 here is CASSVLTGFQETQYF. DNA for the CDR3: TGTGCCAGCAGCGTCCTCACAGGGTTCCAAGAGACCCAGTACTTC.

V usage is TRBV4-2 and J usage is TRBJ2-3, with 10 positions matching TRBD2. CDR1 LGHNA and CDR2 YNFKEQ come from the germline V gene. The trim removed 0 bases at V and 3 bases at J, leaving 12 bases unmatched. The CDR3 length is 19 residues. Written as DNA, the CDR3 is TGTGCCAGCAGCCAAGACCAAGGACAGCGGGGGGGCCCGACAGATACGCAGTATTTT. Translating it yields CASSQDQGQRGGPTDTQYF.

J is TRBJ1-5 and V is TRBV20-1; D is perhaps TRBD1 (6 bases). V gave up 7 bases and J gave up 7 bases, with 23 bases separating them. The germline CDR1 and CDR2 sequences are DFQATT and SNEGSKA (reference sequence). This CDR3 comprises 15 residues. The CDR3 spells CSVSGGRDFEQPQHF. CDR3 nucleotides: TGCAGTGTCTCTGGGGGCAGGGATTTCGAACAGCCCCAGCATTTT.

This clonotype turned up a few times. The chain has TRBV27 and TRBJ2-5; D gene uncertain. CDR3 length equals 13 residues. CDR1 MNHEY and CDR2 SMNVEV come from the germline V gene (reference sequence). V lost 6 bases to trimming and J lost 5 bases, with 13 bases between them. This chain's CDR3 is CASSGRARETQYF. The DNA for the CDR3 is TGTGCCAGCAGCGGACGGGCCAGGGAGACCCAGTACTTC.

The chain couples TRBV3-1 to TRBJ2-5; 8 nucleotides line up with TRBD1. From germline, CDR1 is LGHDT and CDR2 YNNKEL (reference sequence). J was trimmed by 2 bases and V by 4 bases; bases with no gene match: 6. The CDR3 consists of 15 residues. The CDR3 loop is CASSPAGTGQETQYF. The CDR3 bases are TGTGCCAGCAGCCCCGCCGGGACAGGACAAGAGACCCAGTACTTC.

This clonotype was counted at least ten times. The rearrangement links TRBV7-9 to TRBJ1-1; D gene ambiguous. The V gene lost 3 bases and the J gene lost 1 base, with 9 bases spanning the gap. This CDR3 spans 14 amino acids. Germline V gene sequence: CDR1 SEHNR, CDR2 FQNEAQ (reference sequence). The CDR3 spells CASSLGQANTEAFF. CDR3 nucleotides: TGTGCCAGCAGCTTGGGTCAGGCGAACACTGAAGCTTTCTTT.

For the CDR3, the DNA is TGCAGTGCTCAACCGGGACAGGGACTATACGAGCAGTACTTC. Its protein is CSAQPGQGLYEQYF. The rearrangement uses TRBV20-1 and TRBJ2-7; 9 bases line up with TRBD1. Germline-derived CDR1 and CDR2 are DFQATT and SNEGSKA (reference sequence). V lost 5 bases and J lost 4; bases outside the gene matches: 9. The length of the CDR3 is 14 residues.

The chain joins TRBV5-1 to TRBJ2-5, with D tentatively TRBD2 (5 bases). CDR3 length equals 14 residues. Germline CDR1 SGHRS, CDR2 YFSETQ. Trimming removed 3 bases from V and 11 bases from J, with 20 bases in between. CDR3 DNA: TGCGCCAGCAGCTCCACGGGGTCCTCCTTGGAGCAGTACTTC. The encoded protein is CASSSTGSSLEQYF.

The J gene is TRBJ2-7, the V gene TRBV7-2; 9 bases agree with TRBD2. The DNA end is more similar to TRBJ2-5, so the J call may be wrong. CDR3 length: 14 residues. The germline gives CDR1 SGHTA, CDR2 FQGNSA. CDR3 sequence: CASSNGLAPVTQYF. Written as DNA, the CDR3 is TGTGCCAGCAGCAACGGACTAGCGCCTGTGACCCAGTACTTC.

The CDR3 coding sequence is TGCAGCGCCACGACAGGAAACAATCTCTATGGCTACACCTTC. Protein sequence: CSATTGNNLYGYTF. The genes are TRBV29-1 and TRBJ1-2, with D possibly TRBD1 on 6 matching bases. Trimming took 7 bases from V and 4 from J, leaving 19 bases between them. Germline lookup yields CDR1 SQVTM and CDR2 ANQGSEA. The CDR3 sequence is 14 residues long.

The V and J genes are TRBV7-9 and TRBJ2-1, with 9 bases aligning to TRBD2. Germline V lookup: CDR1 SEHNR, CDR2 FQNEAQ (reference sequence). The CDR3 sequence is 16 residues long. Unmatched junction bases numbered 7, after V lost 7 bases and J lost 0 bases. CDR3 residues: CASITIAGASYNEQFF. CDR3 nucleotides: TGTGCCAGCATAACAATAGCGGGGGCCTCCTACAATGAGCAGTTCTTC.

The chain uses TRBV20-1 and TRBJ2-7, with TRBD2 identical over 8 bases. The V and J ends lost 5 bases and 1 base, in that order; junction bases with no gene match: 13. Germline V lookup: CDR1 DFQATT, CDR2 SNEGSKA (reference sequence). This CDR3 comprises 16 residues. CDR3 bases: TGCAGTGCTGACGGGAGGGTGATCAGCGGGTCCTACGAGCAGTACTTC. Translation: CSADGRVISGSYEQYF.